This is a list of T cell receptor beta chains from one sample in a study of T-cell reconstitution after alpha-beta-depleted transplantation in children. TCRdb used MiXCR to reprocess the PCR reads, holding one entry per CDR3 protein. There are 330,000 or so distinct CDR3 sequences in the sample; approximately 10% occur only once, and roughly 2.5% lies in the top ten. Specimen: PBMCs from the stem cell graft donor, collected from the stem cell graft. These receptors were taken from a human donor who donated a stem cell graft to a child with acute lymphoblastic leukemia. Each CDR3 is given with its conserved first and last residue. D genes are given only for firm matches. Clone size, where shown, is once, few, many, or a class for clones that have expanded.

J,size,D,V,DNA,CDR3
TRBJ1-4,-,TRBD1,TRBV4-3,TGCGCCAGCAGCCACAGGACAGGCTGGGATGAAAAACTGTTTTTT,CASSHRTGWDEKLFF
TRBJ2-3,few,-,TRBV19,TGTGCCAGTAGTACAATCAGGTTTAATGGAGATACGCAGTATTTT,CASSTIRFNGDTQYF
TRBJ1-2,many,-,TRBV5-1,TGCGCCAGCAGCTTGGATGCAGGAGGTTATGGCTACACCTTC,CASSLDAGGYGYTF
TRBJ2-7,few,-,TRBV7-3,TGTGCCAGCAGCTTAACAGCTTCGGGGACGGCCCCTTACGAGCAGTACTTC,CASSLTASGTAPYEQYF
TRBJ1-6,few,-,TRBV6-2/TRBV6-3,TGTGCCACCAAGAGGGGAAGGGATTCACCCCTCCACTTT,CATKRGRDSPLHF
TRBJ1-2,many,TRBD1,TRBV20-1,TGCAGTGCTAGACCAGGGGGCCACTATGGCTACACCTTC,CSARPGGHYGYTF
TRBJ1-3,-,-,TRBV6-1,TGTGCCAGCAGTCAAGACGGAGGTTCTGGAAACACCATATATTTT,CASSQDGGSGNTIYF
TRBJ2-5,-,-,TRBV28,TGTGCCAGTCCCGGAGGGAGGGGGAGAGAGACCCAGTACTTC,CASPGGRGRETQYF
TRBJ2-2,-,TRBD2,TRBV3-1,TGTGCCAGCTTATCTCCGGGGCTAGCGGGAGTAGTGGGAGACACCGGGGAGCTGTTTTTT,CASLSPGLAGVVGDTGELFF
TRBJ2-2,many,-,TRBV9,TGTGCCAGCAGCGAATGGCCGGGACTCCAGAACACCGGGGAGCTGTTTTTT,CASSEWPGLQNTGELFF
TRBJ2-2,few,-,TRBV7-8,TGTGCCAGCAGTCCCCGAACCCATGGTGGCGGGGAGCTGTTTTTT,CASSPRTHGGGELFF
TRBJ2-1,-,-,TRBV5-1,TGCGCCAGCAGCTTGGCTGGCGGAGTGGAGCAGTTCTTC,CASSLAGGVEQFF
TRBJ2-2,few,TRBD1,TRBV5-1,TGCGCCAGCAGCTTGGGACAGGGGGTCCTTGTCTCCGGGGAGCTGTTTTTT,CASSLGQGVLVSGELFF
TRBJ2-7,few,-,TRBV27,TGTGCCAGCAGTTTATCGGCACCGGGACCAGAGGGCTACGAGCAGTACTTC,CASSLSAPGPEGYEQYF
TRBJ2-3,-,-,TRBV29-1,TGCAGCGTTGATGTTATGGACGATACGCAGTATTTT,CSVDVMDDTQYF
TRBJ1-4,many,-,TRBV21-1,TGTGCCAGCAGCATCAGACGTGGCAGGGGTGAAAAACTGTTTTTT,CASSIRRGRGEKLFF
TRBJ2-7,few,-,TRBV27,TGTGCCAGCAGTTTAGCCCCCCCCGGATCCGTGGGGAGGCACGAGCAGTACTTC,CASSLAPPGSVGRHEQYF
TRBJ2-4,-,TRBD1,TRBV14,TGTGCCAGCAGCATGAGGACAGGGGGTCCCAAAAACATTCAGTACTTC,CASSMRTGGPKNIQYF
TRBJ2-1,many,-,TRBV15,TGTGCCACCAGCCGCGGAGCCAACAATGAGCAGTTCTTC,CATSRGANNEQFF
TRBJ2-3,-,TRBD1,TRBV10-3,TGTGCCATCAGTGAGACAGGGGGGACGCGCGCAGATACGCAGTATTTT,CAISETGGTRADTQYF
TRBJ2-5,many,TRBD1,TRBV4-1,TGCGCCAGCAGCCAGAGGACAGGGGAAGAGACCCAGTACTTC,CASSQRTGEETQYF
TRBJ2-7,-,TRBD2,TRBV15,TGTGCCACCAGCAGAAATAGCGGGACCAGTGACGAGCAGTACTTC,CATSRNSGTSDEQYF
TRBJ2-1,few,-,TRBV20-1,TGCAGTGCTAGCCCGGGAGTGGCCAATGAGCAGTTCTTC,CSASPGVANEQFF
TRBJ2-7,-,TRBD1,TRBV7-9,TGTGCCAGCAGCTCCCCGACAGGGCGGGAGCAGTACTTC,CASSSPTGREQYF
TRBJ1-1,many,-,TRBV12-3/TRBV12-4,TGTGCCAGCAGAAATACAGGGCTCAACACTGAAGCTTTCTTT,CASRNTGLNTEAFF
TRBJ2-1,few,-,TRBV19,TGTGCCAGTAGTATGAGGGGGAAGAGCTCCTACAATGAGCAGTTCTTC,CASSMRGKSSYNEQFF
TRBJ1-5,few,-,TRBV12-3/TRBV12-4,TGTGCCAGCAGTTTTCGGCGATCTTCAGATCAGCCCCAGCATTTT,CASSFRRSSDQPQHF
TRBJ2-1,-,-,TRBV11-2,TGTGCCAGCAGCCCGTCCCCATCTAGGTCCAGCTCCTACAATGAGCAGTTCTTC,CASSPSPSRSSSYNEQFF
TRBJ1-1,-,-,TRBV6-2/TRBV6-3,TGTGCCAGCAGTGAGCTGGGGACACTACTTGAAGCTTTCTTT,CASSELGTLLEAFF
TRBJ2-7,few,-,TRBV4-3,TGCGCCAGCAGCCAAGCAACGACCAGGGACCCCGACTACGAGCAGTACTTC,CASSQATTRDPDYEQYF
TRBJ2-3,many,TRBD1,TRBV6-5,TGTGCCAGCAGTTCATCGGGACAGGGAATTTTCGATACGCAGTATTTT,CASSSSGQGIFDTQYF
TRBJ2-1,many,TRBD2,TRBV20-1,TGCAGTGCTAGCCACCCACTAGCGGGAGAGCAGTTCTTC,CSASHPLAGEQFF
TRBJ2-2,few,TRBD1,TRBV7-2,TGTGCCAGCAGCTTAGGGACAGGGTCTGCCGGGGAGCTGTTTTTT,CASSLGTGSAGELFF
TRBJ1-2,few,-,TRBV7-2,TGTGCCAGCAGCTTAGCGAGCACAGGTTATGGCTACACCTTC,CASSLASTGYGYTF
TRBJ2-6,few,-,TRBV25-1,TGTGCCAGCAGTGATAGGGTTACCAACGTCCTGACTTTC,CASSDRVTNVLTF
TRBJ2-2,many,-,TRBV7-9,TGTGCCAGCAGCTTAGAGTGGCGGGCGAACACCGGGGAGCTGTTTTTT,CASSLEWRANTGELFF
TRBJ1-1,many,-,TRBV29-1,TGCAGCGCTACTCCTCTGGGCACTGAAGCTTTCTTT,CSATPLGTEAFF
TRBJ2-7,many,-,TRBV11-2,TGTGCCAGCAGCTTAGCCTGGGGTAGCGGCTACGAGCAGTACTTC,CASSLAWGSGYEQYF
TRBJ2-3,-,TRBD2,TRBV4-3,TGCGCCAGCAGCCAAGACAAGGCGGGAGGGGCAGATACGCAGTATTTT,CASSQDKAGGADTQYF
TRBJ1-2,-,-,TRBV28,TGTGCCAGCAGTTTTGTCGGGGCATCTAACTATGGCTACACCTTC,CASSFVGASNYGYTF